Below, 24 T cell receptor beta chains from the same sample are listed, as sequenced in a study of cytomegalovirus exposure and HLA in healthy donors (dated by TCRdb to 2016 to 2017). Library creation used the immunoSEQ multiplex PCR assay. This immuneACCESS table, as held by TCRdb, lists in-frame sequences with V and J called but not all clones. Of the missing ones, under half trace to an unresolved V gene in checked studies; the others have no known cause. The sample includes 200,000 to 250,000 clones, with roughly 88% observed a single time. Over 13% of the sample rests with the top ten. The specimen sequenced was PBMCs. The source is a woman aged 25 to 39 in good health and CMV-seropositive.

This clone came up a few times. The chain links TRBV11-2 to TRBJ2-7; possible D gene TRBD2, 6 bases. The ends were cut back, 5 bases at V and 2 bases at J, with 16 bases in the middle. Per germline, CDR1 SGHAT and CDR2 FQNNGV. The CDR3 spans 15 residues. CDR3 amino acids: CASSPLAGRPYEQYF. The CDR3 coding sequence is TGTGCCAGCAGCCCGTTGGCAGGGAGGCCCTACGAGCAGTACTTC. Full variable domain (missing parts from reference TRBV11-2 and TRBJ2-7): EAGVAQSPRYKIIEKRQSVAFWCNPISGHATLYWYQQILGQGPKLLIQFQNNGVVDDSQLPKDRFSAERLKGVDSTLKIQPAKLEDSAVYLCASSPLAGRPYEQYFGPGTRLTVT.

The genes are TRBV27 and TRBJ2-7; D uncertain. Trimming took 0 bases from V and 3 from J, leaving 9 bases between them. This CDR3 is 14 amino acids long. The V gene's germline CDR1 is MNHEY and CDR2 SMNVEV (reference sequence). The CDR3 nucleotides read TGTGCCAGCAGTTTATCTTTTGGGGTCTACGAGCAGTACTTC. It codes for CASSLSFGVYEQYF.

The chain joins TRBV5-1 to TRBJ1-3, with a possible D match to TRBD1 (6 bases). Trimming cost V 4 bases and J 2 bases, with 10 bases left between them. The CDR3 covers 14 residues. CDR1 and CDR2 from the germline V gene are SGHRS and YFSETQ. The DNA for the CDR3 is TGCGCCAGCAGCCGACAGGAGCCTGGAAACACCATATATTTT. It translates to CASSRQEPGNTIYF.

The rearrangement joins TRBV6-5 to TRBJ1-2, with 10 nucleotides matching TRBD1. J lost 5 bases, V lost 4 bases, and 4 bases had no gene match. The germline gives CDR1 MNHEY, CDR2 SVGAGI. The CDR3 length is 14 residues. CDR3 sequence (DNA): TGTGCCAGCAGTTGGGACAGGGGTGGGTATGGCTACACCTTC. It encodes CASSWDRGGYGYTF.

This sequence joins TRBV29-1 and TRBJ1-2, with D possibly TRBD1 on 5 matching bases. The length of the CDR3 is 14 residues. Looked up from germline, CDR1 is SQVTM and CDR2 is ANQGSEA. Trimming left V 7 bases short and J 2 bases short, with 17 bases between. DNA of the CDR3: TGCAGCGCGTGGCGGGGGAGGGAAAACTATGGCTACACCTTC. It specifies CSAWRGRENYGYTF.

J is TRBJ2-1 and V is TRBV4-1; weak D call: TRBD2 (6 bases). This CDR3 is built from 15 residues. Between the trimmed V and J ends, which lost 0 bases and 2 bases, there was a span of 8 bases. CDR1 is MGHRA and CDR2 is YSYEKL in the germline V gene. As DNA, the CDR3 is TGCGCCAGCAGCCAAGAGCGGGACCCCTACAATGAGCAGTTCTTC. This gives the protein CASSQERDPYNEQFF.

The chain couples TRBV10-3 to TRBJ2-5, with 11 bases lining up with TRBD2. The CDR3 is 17 amino acids. Losses at the gene ends were 5 bases for V and 2 bases for J; bases not matched to a gene: 10. From germline, CDR1 is ENHRY and CDR2 SYGVKD. CDR3 DNA sequence: TGTGCCATCAGTTCCGGGACTAGCGGCGTGGAACAAGAGACCCAGTACTTC. This translates into CAISSGTSGVEQETQYF.

This clone was seen once. The chain carries TRBV27 and TRBJ1-2, with D uncertain. This CDR3 region has 14 residues. Germline CDR1 is MNHEY and CDR2 is SMNVEV (reference sequence). V lost 4 bases, J lost 1 base, and 10 bases lay in between. The CDR3: CASSSLPGNYGYTF. The CDR3 DNA follows: TGTGCCAGCAGTTCCTTGCCCGGTAACTATGGCTACACCTTC.

This clone was counted only a few times. The chain recombines TRBV7-9 with TRBJ1-3; perhaps TRBD1 as D (6 bases). Trimming left V 4 bases short and J 4 bases short, with 11 bases between. The CDR3 sequence is 14 residues long. Per the germline V gene, CDR1 is SEHNR and CDR2 is FQNEAQ (reference sequence). CDR3 amino acids: CASSSRGQGNTIYF. In DNA, the CDR3 is TGTGCCAGCAGCTCTCGGGGGCAGGGAAACACCATATATTTT.

V and J are TRBV12-5 and TRBJ1-1, with TRBD1 matching over 7 bases. V lost 5 bases, J lost 0 bases, and 6 bases stayed unmatched. Germline V lookup: CDR1 LGHNT, CDR2 FRNRAP. This CDR3 region has 15 residues. Written as DNA, the CDR3 is TGTGCTAGTGGTCCCCAACAGGGGATGAACACTGAAGCTTTCTTT. It translates to CASGPQQGMNTEAFF.

The chain links TRBV11-3 to TRBJ2-3; 8 nucleotides agree with TRBD2. CDR3 length: 15 amino acids. The junction had 7 bases not matched to a gene; V was cut back by 2 bases and J by 6 bases. The germline CDR1 and CDR2 sequences are SGHNT and YENEEA. CDR3 DNA sequence: TGTGCCAGCAGCTTAAAACGGGGGGGGGCCGATACGCAGTATTTT. Amino acid sequence: CASSLKRGGADTQYF.

The chain links TRBV5-1 to TRBJ1-3; no firm D call. Per the germline V gene, CDR1 is SGHRS and CDR2 is YFSETQ. Trimming stripped 0 bases from V and 4 bases from J, with 14 bases between. This CDR3 is built from 16 residues. CDR3 sequence: CASSLATGFTGNTIYF. DNA of the CDR3: TGCGCCAGCAGCTTGGCGACGGGGTTTACGGGAAACACCATATATTTT.

The rearrangement links TRBV6-5 to TRBJ2-6; D perhaps matches TRBD1 (5 bases). CDR3 length equals 13 residues. Between the trimmed V and J ends, which lost 6 bases and 3 bases, there was a span of 6 bases. Germline values: CDR1 MNHEY, CDR2 SVGAGI. CDR3 in DNA: TGTGCCAGCAGCAGGGTTGGGGCCAACGTCCTGACTTTC. Translated: CASSRVGANVLTF.

The chain couples TRBV28 to TRBJ1-2; D unresolved. CDR3 length: 14 amino acids. V was clipped by 6 bases and J by 9 bases, with 20 bases between them. Germline CDR1 MDHEN, CDR2 SYDVKM. The CDR3 DNA reads TGTGCCAGCAGATCCCAAAGACCGGAGATCAGCTACACCTTC. It encodes CASRSQRPEISYTF.

The chain joins TRBV5-1 to TRBJ2-1; D unresolved. There are 15 residues in the CDR3. With 6 bases removed from V and 0 bases from J, the gap between germline ends came to 13 bases. Germline values: CDR1 SGHRS, CDR2 YFSETQ. CDR3 amino acids: CASNADLSSYNEQFF. CDR3 bases: TGCGCCAGCAACGCCGATTTAAGCTCCTACAATGAGCAGTTCTTC.

The chain has TRBV12-5 and TRBJ1-2; no definite D call. Deletions cut 2 bases from V and 8 bases from J, with 18 bases between. CDR3 length: 15 amino acids. Germline V lookup: CDR1 LGHNT, CDR2 FRNRAP. CDR3 DNA sequence: TGTGCTAGTGGTTTGAAAACCTTAGGACCCCTAGGCTACACCTTC. As protein: CASGLKTLGPLGYTF.

The gene calls are TRBV28 and TRBJ2-5, with D unclear. Trimming left V 1 base short and J 4 bases short, with 4 bases between. In germline, CDR1 is MDHEN, CDR2 SYDVKM. The CDR3 length is 12 residues. The CDR3 reads CASSLSRETQYF. The CDR3 DNA follows: TGTGCCAGCAGTTTATCCCGAGAGACCCAGTACTTC.

The CDR3 region is CASSLGRGAGELFF. In nucleotides, the CDR3 is TGCGCCAGCAGCTTGGGGAGAGGAGCCGGGGAGCTGTTTTTT. V and J are TRBV5-1 and TRBJ2-2, with no clear D. Germline V gene sequence: CDR1 SGHRS, CDR2 YFSETQ. The V and J ends lost 0 bases and 6 bases respectively, with 9 bases between them. This CDR3 region has 14 residues.

This clone was seen a few times. The V gene is TRBV27, the J gene TRBJ2-1; TRBD2 matches at 7 bases. The CDR3 has 13 residues. CDR1 and CDR2 from the germline V gene are MNHEY and SMNVEV (reference sequence). Trimming cost V 8 bases and J 6 bases; bases outside gene matches: 7. CDR3 nucleotides: TGTGCCAGCGCCCCCGGGGGGATCAATGAGCAGTTCTTC. Amino acids: CASAPGGINEQFF.

CDR3 DNA: TGTGCCAGCAGGCTTACAGGGGTTAACACTGAAGCTTTCTTT. Its protein product is CASRLTGVNTEAFF. The genes are TRBV11-2 and TRBJ1-1, with 7 bases lining up with TRBD1. V dropped 6 bases and J dropped 2; count of bases not matched to a gene: 6. Germline CDR1 and CDR2: SGHAT and FQNNGV. This CDR3 contains 14 residues.

J is TRBJ2-4 and V is TRBV4-3; TRBD2 might be the D (5 bases). From germline, CDR1 is LGHNA and CDR2 YSLEER. With 0 bases removed from V and 0 bases from J, the gap between germline ends came to 9 bases. The CDR3 is 16 residues long. CDR3 nucleotides: TGCGCCAGCAGCCAAGAGGAGGTTGGAGCCAAAAACATTCAGTACTTC. This translates into CASSQEEVGAKNIQYF.

This clone occurred a few times. CDR3 sequence reads: CASLDWGTYEQYF. The CDR3 DNA is TGTGCCAGCCTCGACTGGGGGACCTACGAGCAGTACTTC. The V and J genes are TRBV6-1 and TRBJ2-7; D tentatively fits TRBD1 or TRBD2 (5 bases each). Trimming stripped 8 bases from V and 2 bases from J, with 13 bases between. CDR1 is MNHNS and CDR2 is SASEGT in the germline V gene. This CDR3 is 13 amino acids long.

This CDR3 reads CATKGTSSYNEQFF. The CDR3 DNA sequence: TGTGCCACCAAGGGGACAAGCTCCTACAATGAGCAGTTCTTC. The gene calls are TRBV15 and TRBJ2-1, with D tentatively TRBD1 (6 bases). Germline V gene lookup returns CDR1 LNHNV and CDR2 YYDKDF (reference sequence). Deletions cut 7 bases from V and 0 bases from J, with 10 bases between. The CDR3 contains 14 residues.

The chain carries TRBV6-5 and TRBJ1-4; unclear D gene. CDR1 is MNHEY and CDR2 is SVGAGI in the germline V gene. The length of the CDR3 is 14 residues. Deletions cut 2 bases from V and 2 bases from J, with 6 bases between. The CDR3 loop is CASSYGGTNEKLFF. The CDR3 DNA reads as TGTGCCAGCAGTTACGGAGGGACTAATGAAAAACTGTTTTTT.